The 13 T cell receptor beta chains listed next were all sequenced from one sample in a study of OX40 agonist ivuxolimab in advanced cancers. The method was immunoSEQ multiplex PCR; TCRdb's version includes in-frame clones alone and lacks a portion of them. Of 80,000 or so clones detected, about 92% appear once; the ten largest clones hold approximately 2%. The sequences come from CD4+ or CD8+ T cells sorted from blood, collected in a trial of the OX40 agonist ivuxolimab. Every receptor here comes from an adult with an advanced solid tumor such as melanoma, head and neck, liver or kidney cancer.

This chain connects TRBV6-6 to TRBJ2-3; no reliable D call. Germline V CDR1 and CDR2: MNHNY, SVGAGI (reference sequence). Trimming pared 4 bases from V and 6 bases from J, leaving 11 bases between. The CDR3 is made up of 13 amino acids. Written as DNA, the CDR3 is TGTGCCAGCAGTTTACCAATCACCGATACGCAGTATTTT. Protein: CASSLPITDTQYF.

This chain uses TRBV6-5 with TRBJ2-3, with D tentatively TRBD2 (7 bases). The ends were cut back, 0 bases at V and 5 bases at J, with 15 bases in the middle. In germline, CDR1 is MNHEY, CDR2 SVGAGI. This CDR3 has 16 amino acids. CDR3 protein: CASSYSSGGWGDTQYF. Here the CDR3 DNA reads TGTGCCAGCAGTTACTCTTCGGGGGGCTGGGGAGATACGCAGTATTTT.

Here the CDR3 DNA reads TGTGCCAGCAGTCCGCGGACCCCGAGAGACCCTGAAGCTTTCTTT. Translated: CASSPRTPRDPEAFF. The chain employs TRBV27 and TRBJ1-1; unclear D gene. V lost 5 bases and J 6 bases, leaving 19 bases between the germline ends. The V gene's germline CDR1 is MNHEY and CDR2 SMNVEV (reference sequence). CDR3 length equals 15 residues.

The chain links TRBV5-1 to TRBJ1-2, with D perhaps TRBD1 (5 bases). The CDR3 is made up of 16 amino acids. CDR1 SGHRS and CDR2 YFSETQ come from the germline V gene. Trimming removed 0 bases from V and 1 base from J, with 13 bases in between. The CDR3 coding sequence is TGCGCCAGCAGCTTGGCCGGGGACGAATATAACTATGGCTACACCTTC. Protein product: CASSLAGDEYNYGYTF.

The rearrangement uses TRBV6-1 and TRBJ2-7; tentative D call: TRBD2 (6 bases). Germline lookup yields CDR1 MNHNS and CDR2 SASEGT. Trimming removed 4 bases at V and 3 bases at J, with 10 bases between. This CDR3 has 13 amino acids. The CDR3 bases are TGTGCCAGCAGTGGCATTAGCGGCTACGAGCAGTACTTC. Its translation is CASSGISGYEQYF.

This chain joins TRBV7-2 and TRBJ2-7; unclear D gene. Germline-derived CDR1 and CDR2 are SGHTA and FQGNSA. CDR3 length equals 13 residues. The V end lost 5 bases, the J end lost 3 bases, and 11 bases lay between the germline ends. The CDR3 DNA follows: TGTGCCAGCAGCCCGCACATAGACTACGAGCAGTACTTC. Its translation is CASSPHIDYEQYF.

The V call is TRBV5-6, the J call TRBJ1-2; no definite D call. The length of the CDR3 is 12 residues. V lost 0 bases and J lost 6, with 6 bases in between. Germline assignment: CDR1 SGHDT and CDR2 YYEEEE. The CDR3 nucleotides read TGTGCCAGCAGCTTGGTAGGTGATGGCTACACCTTC. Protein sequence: CASSLVGDGYTF.

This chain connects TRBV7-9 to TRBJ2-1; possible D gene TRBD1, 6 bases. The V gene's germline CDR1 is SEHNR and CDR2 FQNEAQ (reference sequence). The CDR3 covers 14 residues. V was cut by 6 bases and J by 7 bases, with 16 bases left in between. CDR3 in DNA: TGTGCCAGCAGTCGACAGGCCCAGGGGAATGAGCAGTTCTTC. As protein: CASSRQAQGNEQFF.

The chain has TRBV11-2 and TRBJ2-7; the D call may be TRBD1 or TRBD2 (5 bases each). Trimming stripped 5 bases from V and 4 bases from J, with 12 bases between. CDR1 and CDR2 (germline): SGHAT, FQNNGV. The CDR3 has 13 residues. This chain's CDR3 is CASSPRGRYEQYF. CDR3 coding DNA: TGTGCCAGCAGCCCTAGGGGACGGTACGAGCAGTACTTC.

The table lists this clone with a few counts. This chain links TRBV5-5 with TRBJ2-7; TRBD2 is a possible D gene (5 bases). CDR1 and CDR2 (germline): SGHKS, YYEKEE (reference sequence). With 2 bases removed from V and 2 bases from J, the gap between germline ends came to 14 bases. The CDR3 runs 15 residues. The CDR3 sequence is CASSLSHGGPYEQYF. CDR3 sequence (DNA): TGTGCCAGCAGCTTATCCCACGGAGGCCCCTACGAGCAGTACTTC.

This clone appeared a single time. The CDR3 bases are TGTGCCAGCAGCTTAAGCAGACAAGAGACCCAGTACTTC. This encodes CASSLSRQETQYF. The rearrangement joins TRBV11-2 to TRBJ2-5; no definite D call. From germline, CDR1 is SGHAT and CDR2 FQNNGV. The length of the CDR3 is 13 residues. Trimming cost V 2 bases and J 2 bases, with 6 bases left between them.

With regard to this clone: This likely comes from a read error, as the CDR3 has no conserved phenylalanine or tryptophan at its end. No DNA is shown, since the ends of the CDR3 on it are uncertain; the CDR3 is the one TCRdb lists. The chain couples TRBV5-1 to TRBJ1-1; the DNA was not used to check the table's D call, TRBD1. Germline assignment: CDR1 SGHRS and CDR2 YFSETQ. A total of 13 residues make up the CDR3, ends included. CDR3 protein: CASSLALGQELRM.

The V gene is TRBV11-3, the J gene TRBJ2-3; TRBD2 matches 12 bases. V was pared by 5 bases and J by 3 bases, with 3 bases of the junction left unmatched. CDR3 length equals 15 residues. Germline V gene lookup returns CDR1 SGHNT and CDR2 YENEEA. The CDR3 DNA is TGTGCCAGCAGCGCTAGCGGGGGGGGGACAGATACGCAGTATTTT. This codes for CASSASGGGTDTQYF.